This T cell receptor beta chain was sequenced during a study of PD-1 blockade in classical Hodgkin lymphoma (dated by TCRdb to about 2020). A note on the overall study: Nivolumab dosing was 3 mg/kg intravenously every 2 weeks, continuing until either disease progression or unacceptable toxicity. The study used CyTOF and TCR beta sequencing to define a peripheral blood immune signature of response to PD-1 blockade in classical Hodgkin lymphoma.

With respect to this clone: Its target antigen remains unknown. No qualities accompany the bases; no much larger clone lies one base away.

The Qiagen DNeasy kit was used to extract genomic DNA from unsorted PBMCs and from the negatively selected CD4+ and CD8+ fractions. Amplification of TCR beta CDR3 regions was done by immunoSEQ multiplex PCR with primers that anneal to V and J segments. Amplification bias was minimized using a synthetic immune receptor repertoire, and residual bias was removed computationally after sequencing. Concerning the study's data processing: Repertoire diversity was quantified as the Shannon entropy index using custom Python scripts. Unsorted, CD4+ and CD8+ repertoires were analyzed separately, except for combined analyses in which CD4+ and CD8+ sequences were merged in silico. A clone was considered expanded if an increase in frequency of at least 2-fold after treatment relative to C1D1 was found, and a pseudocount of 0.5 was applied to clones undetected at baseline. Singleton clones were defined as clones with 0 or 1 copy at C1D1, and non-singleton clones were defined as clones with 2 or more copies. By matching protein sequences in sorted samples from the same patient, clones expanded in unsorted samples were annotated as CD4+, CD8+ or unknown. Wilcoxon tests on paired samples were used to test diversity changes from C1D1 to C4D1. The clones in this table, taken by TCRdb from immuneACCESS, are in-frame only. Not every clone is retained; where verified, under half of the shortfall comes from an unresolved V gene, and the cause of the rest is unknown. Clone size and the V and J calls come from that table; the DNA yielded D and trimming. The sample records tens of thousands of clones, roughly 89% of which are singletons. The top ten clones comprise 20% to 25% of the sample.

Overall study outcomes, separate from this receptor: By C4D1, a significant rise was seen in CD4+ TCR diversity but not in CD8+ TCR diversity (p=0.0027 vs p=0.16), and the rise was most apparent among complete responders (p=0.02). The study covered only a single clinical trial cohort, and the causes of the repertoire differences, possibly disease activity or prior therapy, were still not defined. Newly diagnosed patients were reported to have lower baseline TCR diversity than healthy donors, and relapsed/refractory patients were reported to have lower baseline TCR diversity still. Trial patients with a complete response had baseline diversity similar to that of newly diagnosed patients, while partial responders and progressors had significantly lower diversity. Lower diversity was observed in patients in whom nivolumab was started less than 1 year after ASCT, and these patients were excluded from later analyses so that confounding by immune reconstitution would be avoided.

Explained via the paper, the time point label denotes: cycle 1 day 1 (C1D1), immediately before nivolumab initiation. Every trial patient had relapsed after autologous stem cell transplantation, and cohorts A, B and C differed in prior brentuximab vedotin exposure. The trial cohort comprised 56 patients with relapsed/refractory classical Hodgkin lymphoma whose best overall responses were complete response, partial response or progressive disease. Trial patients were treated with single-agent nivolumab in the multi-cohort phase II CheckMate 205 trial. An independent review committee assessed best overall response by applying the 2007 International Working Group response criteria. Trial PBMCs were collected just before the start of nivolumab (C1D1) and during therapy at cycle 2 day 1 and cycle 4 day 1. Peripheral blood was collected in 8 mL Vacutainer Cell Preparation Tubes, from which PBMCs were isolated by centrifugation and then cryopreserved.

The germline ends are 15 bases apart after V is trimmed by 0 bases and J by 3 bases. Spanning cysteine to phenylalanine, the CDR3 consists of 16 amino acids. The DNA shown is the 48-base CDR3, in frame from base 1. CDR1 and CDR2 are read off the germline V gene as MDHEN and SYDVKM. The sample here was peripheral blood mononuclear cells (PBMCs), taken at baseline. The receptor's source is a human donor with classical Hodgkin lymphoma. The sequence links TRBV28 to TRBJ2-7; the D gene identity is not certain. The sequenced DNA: TGTGCCAGCAGTTTATGGTCTGGCAGCCTTCACTACGAGCAGTACTTC. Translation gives CASSLWSGSLHYEQYF.